This TCR beta chain was identified during a study of shared clonotypes between healthy human individuals. Repertoires were generated with immunoSEQ multiplex PCR, while TCRdb's copy carries only in-frame clones and drops some. The sample shows hundreds of thousands of clones, 60% to 75% of them seen only once. Study-level findings and limits: Generation of non-shared clonotypes was less probable than generation of clonotypes shared by all four donors. Although depth was large, rarefaction showed that sequencing of the sorted subsets was incomplete.

About this clone: Its target is not known.

The material sequenced was memory CD4+ T cells sorted from blood. As to subset: CD45RA-negative fraction. This receptor was obtained from a woman in her twenties or thirties in good health.

The CDR3 loop reads CASSLGRPGVLRAFF. The CDR3 nucleotides are TGTGCCAGCAGCTTGGGGCGGCCAGGGGTGTTGAGGGCTTTCTTT. The genes are TRBV5-5 and TRBJ1-1, with TRBD1 as a possible D gene (6 bases). Germline loops: CDR1 SGHKS, CDR2 YYEKEE (reference sequence). V was shortened by 0 bases and J by 11 bases, with 20 bases between the two germline ends. The CDR3 length is 15 residues. The full variable domain, completed using reference TRBV5-5 and TRBJ1-1, is DAGVTQSPTHLIKTRGQQVTLRCSPISGHKSVSWYQQVLGQGPQFIFQYYEKEERGRGNFPDRFSARQFPNYSSELNVNALLLGDSALYLCASSLGRPGVLRAFFGQGTRLTVV.